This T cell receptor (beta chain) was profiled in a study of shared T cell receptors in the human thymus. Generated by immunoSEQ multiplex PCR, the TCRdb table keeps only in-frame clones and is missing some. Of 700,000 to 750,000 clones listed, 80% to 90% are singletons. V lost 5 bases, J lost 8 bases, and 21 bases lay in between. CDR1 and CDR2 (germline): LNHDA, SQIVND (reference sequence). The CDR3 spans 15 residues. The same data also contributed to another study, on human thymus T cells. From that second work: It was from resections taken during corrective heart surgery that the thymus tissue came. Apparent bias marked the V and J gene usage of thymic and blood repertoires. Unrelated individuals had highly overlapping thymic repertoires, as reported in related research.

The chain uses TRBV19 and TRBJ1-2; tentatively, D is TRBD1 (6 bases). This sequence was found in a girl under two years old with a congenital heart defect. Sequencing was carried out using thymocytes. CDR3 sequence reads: CASSPPGQPLKGYTF. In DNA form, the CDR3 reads TGTGCCAGTAGTCCCCCCGGACAGCCCCTTAAGGGCTACACCTTC.